The entry below gives a single T cell receptor (beta chain) sequence along with its context. The antigen is undetermined. V lost 2 bases, J lost 3 bases, and 8 bases stayed unmatched. The CDR3 is made up of 16 amino acids. This record belongs to a study of cytomegalovirus exposure and HLA in healthy donors. PCR used 60 Vbeta primers and 13 Jbeta primers. Assay used: immunoSEQ multiplex PCR; TCRdb lists only in-frame clones, some missing. The sample records roughly 130,000 clones, approximately 80% being singletons. Broader study findings: Accurate predictions that matched the HLA-A and HLA-B alleles of most subjects were reportedly made from TCR beta sequences. Later analysis associated a missense DCLRE1C variant with TCR beta V- and J-gene trimming. A highly shared variant cluster was judged a likely technical artifact.

What was sequenced was PBMCs. The gene calls are TRBV5-3 and TRBJ2-3; 8 bases agree with TRBD2. TRBV5-3 is annotated as an ORF whose role is uncertain. The sequence was collected from a woman in her thirties or forties in good health and CMV-seronegative. The CDR3 nucleotides read TGTGCCAGAAGCTTACCCGGGACGGGGGGGACAGATACGCAGTATTTT. It yields the protein CARSLPGTGGTDTQYF.